This T cell receptor beta chain came from a study of blood T cell repertoires in COVID-19. About the research overall: Donors in the United States, Italy and Spain gave samples during acute or convalescent COVID-19. The analysed material was cDNA or gDNA that came from T cells, B-cell-depleted T cells, or PBMCs.

Enrolled through a virtual design, the participants were between 18 and 89 years of age and came from about two dozen US areas. Libraries were prepared by immunoSEQ multiplex PCR; TCRdb keeps only in-frame clonotypes and omits some of them. The sample includes hundreds of thousands of clones, about 91% seen only once; the top ten take around 15%. The germline V gene encodes CDR1 SGHAT and CDR2 FQNNGV. There are 13 residues in the CDR3. Unmatched junction bases numbered 5, after V lost 3 bases and J lost 6 bases. This TCR was recovered from a woman aged 50 to 65 with acute COVID-19. This chain uses TRBV11-2 with TRBJ2-7; 7 bases line up with TRBD2. What was sequenced was PBMCs or T cells enriched from blood (not recorded which). This chain's CDR3 is CASSFGGSGEQYF. The CDR3 bases are TGTGCCAGCAGCTTCGGCGGGAGCGGCGAGCAGTACTTC.